This T cell receptor (beta chain) was sequenced for a study of T cells in tumors after PD-1 blockade. This CDR3 has 12 amino acids. The germline V gene has CDR1 MNHEY and CDR2 SMNVEV (reference sequence). The V and J ends lost 8 bases and 0 bases respectively, with 7 bases between them. On this clone itself: Its antigen is not known.

Assay used: immunoSEQ multiplex PCR; TCRdb lists only in-frame clones, some missing. The sample records approximately 47,000 clones, around four fifths being singletons. Study-level points and caveats: Some novel exhausted tumor clones appeared in pre-treatment blood, suggesting peripheral recruitment.

The chain couples TRBV27 to TRBJ1-2; D unresolved. This sequence originates from a human donor with advanced basal cell or squamous cell carcinoma (not recorded which). Sequencing was performed on PBMCs, taken before anti-PD-1 therapy. The CDR3 reads CASRGANYGYTF. The CDR3 nucleotides read TGTGCCAGCCGTGGAGCTAACTATGGCTACACCTTC.